This TCR beta chain derives from a study of technical replicates of blood from several donors. TCRdb's copy holds only in-frame clones and misses some; the assay was immunoSEQ multiplex PCR. Found here are 90,000 to 100,000 clones, about 95% of them singletons; the top ten hold 0.25% to 0.35%. This clone was seen just once. The CDR3 consists of 16 residues. The ends lost 0 bases at V and 5 bases at J; junction bases unmatched: 3. The germline V gene has CDR1 MNHEY and CDR2 SVGAGI. The sequence was obtained from a human donor in good health. The genes are TRBV6-5 and TRBJ2-5, with 13 positions matching TRBD2. Sequences were obtained from T cells isolated from PBMCs. The CDR3 DNA reads as TGTGCCAGCAGTTACTCGGGGACTAGCGGGATTGAGACCCAGTACTTC. Amino acid sequence: CASSYSGTSGIETQYF.